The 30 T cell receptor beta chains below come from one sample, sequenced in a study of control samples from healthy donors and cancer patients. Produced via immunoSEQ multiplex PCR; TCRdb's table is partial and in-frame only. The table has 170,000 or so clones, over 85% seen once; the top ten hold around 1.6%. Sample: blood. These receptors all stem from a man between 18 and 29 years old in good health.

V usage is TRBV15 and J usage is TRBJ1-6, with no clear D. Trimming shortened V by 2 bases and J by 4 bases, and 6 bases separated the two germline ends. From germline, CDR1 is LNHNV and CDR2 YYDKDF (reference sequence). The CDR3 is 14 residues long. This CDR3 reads CATSRKAYNSPLHF. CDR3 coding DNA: TGTGCCACCAGCAGAAAGGCTTATAATTCACCCCTCCACTTT.

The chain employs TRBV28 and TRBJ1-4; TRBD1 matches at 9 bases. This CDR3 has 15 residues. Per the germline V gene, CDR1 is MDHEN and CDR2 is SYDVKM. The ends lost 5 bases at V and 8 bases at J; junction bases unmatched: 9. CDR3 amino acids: CASSQQGAEGEKLFF. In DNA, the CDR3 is TGTGCCAGCAGTCAACAGGGGGCAGAGGGAGAAAAACTGTTTTTT.

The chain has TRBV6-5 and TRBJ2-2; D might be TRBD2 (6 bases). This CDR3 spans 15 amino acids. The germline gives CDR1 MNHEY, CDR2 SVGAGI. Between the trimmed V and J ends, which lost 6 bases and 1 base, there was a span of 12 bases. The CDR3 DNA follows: TGTGCCAGCAGAACGGGACTCCTGAACACCGGGGAGCTGTTTTTT. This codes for CASRTGLLNTGELFF.

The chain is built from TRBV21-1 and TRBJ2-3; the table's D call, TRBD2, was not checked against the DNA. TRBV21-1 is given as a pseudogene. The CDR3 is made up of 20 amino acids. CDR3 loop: CASRGTHREPKRYSTDTQYF. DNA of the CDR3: TGTGCCAGCAGGGGAACCCACCGGGAGCCGAAGAGGTATAGCACAGATACGCAGTATTTT.

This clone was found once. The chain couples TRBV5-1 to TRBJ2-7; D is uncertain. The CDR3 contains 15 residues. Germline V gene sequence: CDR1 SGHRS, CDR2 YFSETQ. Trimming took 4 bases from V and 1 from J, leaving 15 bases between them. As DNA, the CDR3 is TGCGCCAGCAGCCCACGGACCGGGTTTTCCTACGAGCAGTACTTC. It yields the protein CASSPRTGFSYEQYF.

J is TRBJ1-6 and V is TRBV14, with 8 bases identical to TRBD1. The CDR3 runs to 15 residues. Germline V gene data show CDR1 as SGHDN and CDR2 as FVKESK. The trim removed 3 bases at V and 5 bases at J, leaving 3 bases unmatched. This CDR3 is CASSHRTGNNSPLHF. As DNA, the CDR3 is TGTGCCAGCAGCCATCGGACAGGGAATAATTCACCCCTCCACTTT.

The CDR3, as DNA: TGTGCCAGCAGCTTAGGCAGGGCTTCAGGTGGGGAGACCCAGTACTTC. Amino acid sequence: CASSLGRASGGETQYF. This chain connects TRBV13 to TRBJ2-5; tentatively, D is TRBD1 (5 bases). V dropped 0 bases and J dropped 5 bases, with 16 bases sitting between them. The germline CDR1 and CDR2 sequences are PRHDT and FYEKMQ (reference sequence). The CDR3 has 16 amino acids. Complete variable domain (other parts from reference TRBV13 and TRBJ2-5): AAGVIQSPRHLIKEKRETATLKCYPIPRHDTVYWYQQGPGQDPQFLISFYEKMQSDKGSIPDRFSAQQFSDYHSELNMSSLELGDSALYFCASSLGRASGGETQYFGPGTRLLVL.

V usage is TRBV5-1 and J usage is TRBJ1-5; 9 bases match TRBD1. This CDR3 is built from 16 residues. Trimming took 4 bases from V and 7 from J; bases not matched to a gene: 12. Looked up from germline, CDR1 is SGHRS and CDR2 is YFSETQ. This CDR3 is CASSPLPTGGGQPQHF. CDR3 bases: TGCGCCAGCAGCCCCCTTCCCACAGGGGGCGGACAGCCCCAGCATTTT.

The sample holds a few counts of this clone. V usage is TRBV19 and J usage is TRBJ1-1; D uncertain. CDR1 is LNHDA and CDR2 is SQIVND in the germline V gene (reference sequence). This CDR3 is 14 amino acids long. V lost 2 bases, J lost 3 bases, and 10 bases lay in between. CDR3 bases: TGTGCCAGTAGTATACAGATTCCCGACACTGAAGCTTTCTTT. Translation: CASSIQIPDTEAFF.

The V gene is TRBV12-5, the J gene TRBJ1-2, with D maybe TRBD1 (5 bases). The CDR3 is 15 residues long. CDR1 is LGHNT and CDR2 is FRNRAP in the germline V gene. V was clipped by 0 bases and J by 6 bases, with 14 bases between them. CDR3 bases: TGTGCTAGTGGTTTGGTACCTGGGGGGGAAAATGGCTACACCTTC. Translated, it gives CASGLVPGGENGYTF.

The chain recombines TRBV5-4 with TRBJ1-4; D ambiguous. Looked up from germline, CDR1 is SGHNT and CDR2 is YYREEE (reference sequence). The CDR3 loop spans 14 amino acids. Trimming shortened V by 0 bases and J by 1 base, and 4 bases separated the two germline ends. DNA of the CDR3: TGTGCCAGCAGCTTGGGACGAACTAATGAAAAACTGTTTTTT. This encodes CASSLGRTNEKLFF.

The CDR3 DNA sequence: TGTGCCAGCAGCCAAGAAACCACTAAGGCTAACAGGGGGCAGTATTTT. Translation gives CASSQETTKANRGQYF. The rearrangement uses TRBV4-2 and TRBJ2-3; 7 bases line up with TRBD1. The CDR3 length is 16 residues. Germline loops: CDR1 LGHNA, CDR2 YNFKEQ. The J segment lost 11 bases and the V segment lost 0 bases, leaving 14 bases of the junction unmatched.

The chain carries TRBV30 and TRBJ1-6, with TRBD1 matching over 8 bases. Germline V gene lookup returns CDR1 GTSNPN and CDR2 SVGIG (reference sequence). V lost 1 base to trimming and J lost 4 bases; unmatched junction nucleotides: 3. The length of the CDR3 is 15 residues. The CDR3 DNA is TGTGCCTGGAGTGGACAGGGGTCTTATAATTCACCCCTCCACTTT. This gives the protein CAWSGQGSYNSPLHF.

The CDR3 DNA sequence: TGTGCCAGCAGCCCAGCGGGGTCAAACGAGCAGTACTTC. It yields the protein CASSPAGSNEQYF. This chain joins TRBV5-4 and TRBJ2-7; 7 nucleotides agree with TRBD2. Germline V gene data show CDR1 as SGHNT and CDR2 as YYREEE (reference sequence). The CDR3 is 13 residues long. V lost 4 bases and J lost 5; bases outside the gene matches: 6.

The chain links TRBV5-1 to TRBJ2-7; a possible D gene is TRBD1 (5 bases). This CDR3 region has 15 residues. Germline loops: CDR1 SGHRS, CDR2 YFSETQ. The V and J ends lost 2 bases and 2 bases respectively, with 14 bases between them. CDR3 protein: CASSFGRQLAYEQYF. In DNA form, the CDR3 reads TGCGCCAGCAGCTTCGGAAGACAGCTTGCCTACGAGCAGTACTTC.

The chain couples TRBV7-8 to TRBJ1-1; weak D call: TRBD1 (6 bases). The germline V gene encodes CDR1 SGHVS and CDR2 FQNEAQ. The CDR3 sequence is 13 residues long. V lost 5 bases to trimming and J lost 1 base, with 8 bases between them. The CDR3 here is CASSRGGNTEAFF. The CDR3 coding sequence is TGTGCCAGCAGCCGAGGGGGGAACACTGAAGCTTTCTTT.

The CDR3 reads CASSLPGGAWTEAFF. The CDR3 DNA follows: TGTGCCAGCAGCCTCCCCGGGGGCGCGTGGACTGAAGCTTTCTTT. The chain carries TRBV6-5 and TRBJ1-1; D possibly corresponds to TRBD1 (6 bases). The V gene's germline CDR1 is MNHEY and CDR2 SVGAGI. CDR3 length equals 15 residues. The germline V and J ends were trimmed by 6 bases and 5 bases, with 19 bases remaining between them.

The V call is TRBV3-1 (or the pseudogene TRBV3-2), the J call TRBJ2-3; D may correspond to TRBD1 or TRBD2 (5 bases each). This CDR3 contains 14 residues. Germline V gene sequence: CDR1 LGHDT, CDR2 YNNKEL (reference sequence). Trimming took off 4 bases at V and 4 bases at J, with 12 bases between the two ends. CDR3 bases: TGTGCCAGCAGCCCTACCGGGGCCCCAGATACGCAGTATTTT. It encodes CASSPTGAPDTQYF.

The CDR3 DNA reads as TGTGCCCCCTGGGTTACAGGGGAGGGCTACACCTTC. Amino acids: CAPWVTGEGYTF. This chain uses TRBV10-3 with TRBJ1-2; 7 nucleotides align to TRBD1. The germline V gene has CDR1 ENHRY and CDR2 SYGVKD. The CDR3 runs 12 residues. V lost 11 bases and J lost 8; bases outside the gene matches: 11.

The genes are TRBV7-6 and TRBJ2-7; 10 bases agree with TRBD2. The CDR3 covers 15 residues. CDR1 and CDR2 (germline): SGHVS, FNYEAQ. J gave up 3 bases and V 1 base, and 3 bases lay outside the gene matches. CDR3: CASSLDPSGGYEQYF. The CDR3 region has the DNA TGTGCCAGCAGCTTAGATCCTAGCGGGGGCTACGAGCAGTACTTC.

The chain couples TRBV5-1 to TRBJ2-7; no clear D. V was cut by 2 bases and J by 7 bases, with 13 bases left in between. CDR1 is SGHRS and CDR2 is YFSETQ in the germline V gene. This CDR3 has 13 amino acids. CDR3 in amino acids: CASSLRADTEQYF. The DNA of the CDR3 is TGCGCCAGCAGCTTAAGGGCAGATACGGAGCAGTACTTC.

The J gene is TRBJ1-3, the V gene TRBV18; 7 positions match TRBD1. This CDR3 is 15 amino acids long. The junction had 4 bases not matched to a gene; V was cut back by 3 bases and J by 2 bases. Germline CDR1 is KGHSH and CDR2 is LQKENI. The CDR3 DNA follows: TGTGCCAGCTCACCTACGACAGGGACTGGAAACACCATATATTTT. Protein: CASSPTTGTGNTIYF.

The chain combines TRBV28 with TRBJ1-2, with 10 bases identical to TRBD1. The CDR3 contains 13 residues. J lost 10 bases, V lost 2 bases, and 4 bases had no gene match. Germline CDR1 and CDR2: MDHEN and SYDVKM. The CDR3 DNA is TGTGCCAGCAGTTTAATGGACAGGGGGACCTACACCTTC. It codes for CASSLMDRGTYTF.

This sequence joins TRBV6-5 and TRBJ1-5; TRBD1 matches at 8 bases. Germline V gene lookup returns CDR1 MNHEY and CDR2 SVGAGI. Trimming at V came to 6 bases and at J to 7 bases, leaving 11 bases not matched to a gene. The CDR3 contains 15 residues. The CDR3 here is CASSSTGEQGQPQHF. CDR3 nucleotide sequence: TGTGCCAGCAGCTCGACAGGGGAGCAGGGACAGCCCCAGCATTTT.

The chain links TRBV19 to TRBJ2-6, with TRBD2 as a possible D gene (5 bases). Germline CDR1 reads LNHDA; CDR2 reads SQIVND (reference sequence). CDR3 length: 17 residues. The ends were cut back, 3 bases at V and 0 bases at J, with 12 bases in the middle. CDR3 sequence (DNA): TGTGCCAGTAGTATGCGTGGAGGCCTCTCTGGGGCCAACGTCCTGACTTTC. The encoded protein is CASSMRGGLSGANVLTF.

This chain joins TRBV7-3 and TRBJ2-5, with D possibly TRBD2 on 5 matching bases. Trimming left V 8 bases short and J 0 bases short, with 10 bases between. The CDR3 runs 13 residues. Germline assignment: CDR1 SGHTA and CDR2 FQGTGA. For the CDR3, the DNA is TGTGCCAGCGGGAGTAGCAACCAAGAGACCCAGTACTTC. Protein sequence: CASGSSNQETQYF. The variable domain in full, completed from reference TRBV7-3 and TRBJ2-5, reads GAGVSQTPSNKVTEKGKYVELRCDPISGHTALYWYRQSLGQGPEFLIYFQGTGAADDSGLPNDRFFAVRPEGSVSTLKIQRTERGDSAVYLCASGSSNQETQYFGPGTRLLVL.

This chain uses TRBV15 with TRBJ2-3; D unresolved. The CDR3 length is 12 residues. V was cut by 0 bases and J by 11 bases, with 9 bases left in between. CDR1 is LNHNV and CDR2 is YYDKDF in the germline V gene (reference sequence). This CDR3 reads CATSRDSSRQYF. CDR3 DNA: TGTGCCACCAGCAGAGATTCATCGAGGCAGTATTTT.

The CDR3 DNA reads as TGTGCCAGCAGTGAAGGAGGCTCGGGGTTGGGGGCCAACGTCCTGACTTTC. Its protein is CASSEGGSGLGANVLTF. The chain employs TRBV2 and TRBJ2-6, with D perhaps TRBD2 (5 bases). Germline CDR1 SNHLY, CDR2 FYNNEI. Trimming shortened V by 1 base and J by 4 bases, and 14 bases separated the two germline ends. The CDR3 totals 17 residues.

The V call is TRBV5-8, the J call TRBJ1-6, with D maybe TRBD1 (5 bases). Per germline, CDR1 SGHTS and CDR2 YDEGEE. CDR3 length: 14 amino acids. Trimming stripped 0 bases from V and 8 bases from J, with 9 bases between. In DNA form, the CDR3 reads TGTGCCAGCAGCTTGGGGGGCGCTTATTCACCCCTCCACTTT. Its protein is CASSLGGAYSPLHF.

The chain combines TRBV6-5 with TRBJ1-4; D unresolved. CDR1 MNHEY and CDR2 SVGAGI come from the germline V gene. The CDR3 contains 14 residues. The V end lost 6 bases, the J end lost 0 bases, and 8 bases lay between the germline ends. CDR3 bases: TGTGCCAGCAGGACGGGAACAACTAATGAAAAACTGTTTTTT. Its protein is CASRTGTTNEKLFF.